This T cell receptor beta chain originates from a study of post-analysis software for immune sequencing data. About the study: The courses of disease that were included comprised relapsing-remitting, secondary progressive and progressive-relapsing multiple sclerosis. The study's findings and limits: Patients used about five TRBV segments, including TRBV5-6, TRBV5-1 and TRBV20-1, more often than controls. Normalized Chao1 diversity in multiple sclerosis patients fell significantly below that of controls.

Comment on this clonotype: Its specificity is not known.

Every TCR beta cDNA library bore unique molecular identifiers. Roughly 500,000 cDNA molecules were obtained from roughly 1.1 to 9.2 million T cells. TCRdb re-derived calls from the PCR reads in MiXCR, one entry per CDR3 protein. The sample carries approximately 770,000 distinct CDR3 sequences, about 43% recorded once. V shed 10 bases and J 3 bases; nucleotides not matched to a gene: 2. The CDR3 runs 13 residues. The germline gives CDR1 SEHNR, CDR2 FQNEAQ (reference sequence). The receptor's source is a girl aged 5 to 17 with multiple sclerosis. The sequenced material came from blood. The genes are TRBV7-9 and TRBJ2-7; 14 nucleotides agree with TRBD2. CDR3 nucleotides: TGTGCCATTGGGACTAGCGGGAGCTACGAGCAGTACTTC. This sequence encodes CAIGTSGSYEQYF.